These 20 T cell receptor beta chains were sequenced from one sample in a study of T-cell memory formation after mild COVID-19. Via MiXCR, TCRdb re-called the 5' RACE reads, giving one row per CDR3 protein. The sample shows fewer than 400,000 distinct CDR3 sequences, around 13% of them seen only once. Sequencing was carried out using PBMCs or a T cell subset sorted from them (not recorded which). The receptors here all came from a young man who had mild COVID-19 (a few samples of this study predate the infection). Cell type and time point are not known.

This clonotype was detected a few times. J is TRBJ2-3 and V is TRBV10-1; D is unresolved. Germline V gene sequence: CDR1 WNHNN, CDR2 SYGVQD (reference sequence). This CDR3 has 14 amino acids. V lost 0 bases and J 4 bases, leaving 8 bases between the germline ends. This CDR3 is CASSESTASDTQYF. CDR3 DNA sequence: TGCGCCAGCAGTGAGTCGACCGCATCAGATACGCAGTATTTT.

The gene calls are TRBV3-1 and TRBJ1-2, with D hard to call. V lost 0 bases and J 4 bases, leaving 15 bases between the germline ends. The CDR3 has 16 residues. Germline-derived CDR1 and CDR2 are LGHDT and YNNKEL (reference sequence). CDR3 sequence (DNA): TGTGCCAGCAGCCAAGATCAGAGGCAGCTTCGCTATGGCTACACCTTC. Translated: CASSQDQRQLRYGYTF.

In its sample, this clonotype was seen once. A read error may explain this, as a much larger clone is one base away. V is TRBV20-1 and J is TRBJ1-2; TRBD1 matches at 8 bases. The CDR3 spans 13 residues. The V gene end was trimmed by 6 bases and the J gene end by 4 bases; junction bases not matched to a gene: 7. Germline CDR1 is DFQATT and CDR2 is SNEGSKA (reference sequence). The CDR3 here is CSAINRGGYGYTF. The CDR3, as DNA: TGCAGTGCCATCAACAGGGGGGGCTATGGCTACACCTTC.

The rearrangement joins TRBV12-3 or TRBV12-4 to TRBJ2-1; 7 nucleotides align to TRBD1. This CDR3 is 14 amino acids long. J gave up 5 bases and V 6 bases, and 7 bases lay outside the gene matches. CDR3 in DNA: TGTGCCAGCAGGACTGGGACAGTTCACAATGAGCAGTTCTTC. This codes for CASRTGTVHNEQFF.

In its sample, this clonotype was seen a few times. This chain uses TRBV4-2 with TRBJ1-1; 10 bases line up with TRBD1. The junction had 6 bases not matched to a gene; V was cut back by 0 bases and J by 5 bases. Germline loops: CDR1 LGHNA, CDR2 YNFKEQ. This CDR3 has 16 amino acids. CDR3 nucleotide sequence: TGTGCCAGCAGCCAAGAGAGGGGACAGGGGCCGACTGAAGCTTTCTTT. Residues: CASSQERGQGPTEAFF.

The chain couples TRBV5-4 to TRBJ2-3; D is ambiguous. From germline, CDR1 is SGHNT and CDR2 YYREEE (reference sequence). Trimming left V 1 base short and J 0 bases short, with 9 bases between. This CDR3 is built from 15 residues. The CDR3 nucleotides read TGTGCCAGCAGCTTGCAAGGGCCTAGCACAGATACGCAGTATTTT. This codes for CASSLQGPSTDTQYF.

V usage is TRBV5-4 and J usage is TRBJ1-1; 9 positions agree with TRBD1. V shed 5 bases and J 8 bases; nucleotides not matched to a gene: 19. From germline, CDR1 is SGHNT and CDR2 YYREEE (reference sequence). The CDR3 runs 17 residues. The CDR3 DNA reads TGTGCCAGCAGACCTACCGGGACAGGGTATTTTCCCTTAGAAGCTTTCTTT. Its protein product is CASRPTGTGYFPLEAFF. The variable domain in full, with the rest retrieved from reference TRBV5-4 and TRBJ1-1, is ETGVTQSPTHLIKTRGQQVTLRCSSQSGHNTVSWYQQALGQGPQFIFQYYREEENGRGNFPPRFSGLQFPNYSSELNVNALELDDSALYLCASRPTGTGYFPLEAFFGQGTRLTVV.

The chain recombines TRBV2 with TRBJ1-6; D possibly corresponds to TRBD1 (5 bases). The CDR3 extends over 13 amino acids. Trimming took 10 bases from V and 7 from J, leaving 14 bases between them. Germline assignment: CDR1 SNHLY and CDR2 FYNNEI. CDR3 in DNA: TGTGCCATGGGGGGGGAGAGAAATTCACCCCTCCACTTT. Protein sequence: CAMGGERNSPLHF.

The chain joins TRBV7-3 to TRBJ1-1; no reliable D call. This CDR3 contains 15 residues. V was pared by 3 bases and J by 1 base, with 12 bases between. The germline gives CDR1 SGHTA, CDR2 FQGTGA. In DNA form, the CDR3 reads TGTGCCAGCAGCTTGGAGACGGCCCCGAACACTGAAGCTTTCTTT. As protein: CASSLETAPNTEAFF.

This clonotype has at least ten counts. CDR3 region: CASTNQLWKPGEETQYF. The CDR3 DNA reads TGTGCCAGCACCAACCAATTGTGGAAACCCGGGGAAGAGACCCAGTACTTC. This chain uses TRBV7-2 with TRBJ2-5; the D gene is possibly TRBD2 (5 bases). Germline V CDR1 and CDR2: SGHTA, FQGNSA. This CDR3 has 17 residues. Trimming pared 7 bases from V and 3 bases from J, leaving 24 bases between.

V gene TRBV20-1 combines with J gene TRBJ1-5; D is uncertain. The V end was cut by 3 bases, the J end by 3 bases, with 12 bases between. Germline V gives CDR1 DFQATT, CDR2 SNEGSKA (reference sequence). The CDR3 has 14 amino acids. CDR3 sequence reads: CSASLGFANQPQHF. CDR3 bases: TGCAGTGCTAGCCTAGGGTTTGCCAATCAGCCCCAGCATTTT.

This clonotype was observed a handful of times. The CDR3 nucleotides are TGTGCCAGTAGTATAGAACAACTCCCGGATACGCAGTATTTT. Translation gives CASSIEQLPDTQYF. The J gene is TRBJ2-3, the V gene TRBV19; D uncertain. Per germline, CDR1 LNHDA and CDR2 SQIVND (reference sequence). This CDR3 contains 14 residues. Trimming removed 0 bases from V and 6 bases from J, with 10 bases in between.

The table lists this clonotype with many counts. The V call is TRBV7-8, the J call TRBJ2-7; 8 bases line up with TRBD2. The CDR3 spans 14 residues. J was trimmed by 9 bases and V by 0 bases; bases with no gene match: 7. The germline V gene encodes CDR1 SGHVS and CDR2 FQNEAQ. CDR3 region: CASSLASGARGQYV. CDR3 nucleotides: TGTGCCAGCAGCTTAGCTAGCGGGGCCCGAGGGCAGTACGTC.

This clonotype has just a few counts. One end of the junction varies from germline; a read error may be responsible. The rearrangement joins TRBV7-7 to TRBJ2-7; a possible D gene is TRBD1 (6 bases). Per germline, CDR1 SSHAT and CDR2 FNYEAQ (reference sequence). CDR3 length equals 13 residues. This CDR3 is CAGSSPDSYEQYF. DNA of the CDR3: TGTGCCGGCAGTTCACCGGACAGCTACGAGCAGTACTTC.

This chain connects TRBV4-1 to TRBJ2-3; tentative D call: TRBD2 (5 bases). CDR3 length: 14 amino acids. Trimming shortened V by 1 base and J by 5 bases, and 10 bases separated the two germline ends. Germline V gene data show CDR1 as MGHRA and CDR2 as YSYEKL. CDR3 protein: CASSQAPAVDTQYF. CDR3 bases: TGCGCCAGCAGCCAAGCCCCAGCGGTAGATACGCAGTATTTT.

This clonotype turned up a few times. V gene TRBV4-1 combines with J gene TRBJ2-1; 10 bases are shared with TRBD2. The trim removed 2 bases at V and 3 bases at J, leaving 7 bases unmatched. The CDR3 has 17 amino acids. The V gene's germline CDR1 is MGHRA and CDR2 YSYEKL. The CDR3 DNA reads as TGCGCCAGCAGCCAAAATATAGCGGGGGGTGACTACAATGAGCAGTTCTTC. It codes for CASSQNIAGGDYNEQFF.

This clonotype appeared a few times. The chain links TRBV25-1 to TRBJ1-1; 7 positions agree with TRBD1. The germline V gene encodes CDR1 MGHDK and CDR2 SYGVNS. The CDR3 has 15 amino acids. With 1 base clipped from V and 5 bases from J, the junction kept 7 bases outside the gene matches. The CDR3, as DNA: TGTGCCAGCAGTGAATTTGGGACAGTGAGAACTGAAGCTTTCTTT. It codes for CASSEFGTVRTEAFF. Combining the CDR3 with reference TRBV25-1 and TRBJ1-1 gives the whole variable domain EADIYQTPRYLVIGTGKKITLECSQTMGHDKMYWYQQDPGMELHLIHYSYGVNSTEKGDLSSESTVSRIRTEHFPLTLESARPSHTSQYLCASSEFGTVRTEAFFGQGTRLTVV.

This clonotype showed up just a few times. J is TRBJ2-7 and V is TRBV4-3, with a weak D call TRBD1 (7 bases). This CDR3 is 17 amino acids long. The germline CDR1 and CDR2 sequences are LGHNA and YSLEER. V gave up 1 base and J gave up 1 base, with 17 bases separating them. CDR3 DNA sequence: TGCGCCAGCAGCCAAGGTTTTAGCTCAGGGGGGTCCTACGAGCAGTACTTC. Translation gives CASSQGFSSGGSYEQYF.

CDR3 in amino acids: CSVSSGSTDTQYF. CDR3 DNA sequence: TGCAGCGTGTCTAGCGGATCCACAGATACGCAGTATTTT. This rearrangement joins TRBV29-1 to TRBJ2-3; 7 nucleotides agree with TRBD2. Germline CDR1 SQVTM, CDR2 ANQGSEA. CDR3 size: 13 residues. V trimming: 6 bases; J trimming: 2 bases; junction bases outside the gene matches: 5.

Here the CDR3 reads CASIQGARSYGYTF. CDR3 nucleotides: TGTGCCAGCATCCAGGGGGCTCGCTCTTATGGCTACACCTTC. The chain joins TRBV7-9 to TRBJ1-2; 8 bases match TRBD1. Trimming cost V 7 bases and J 5 bases; bases outside gene matches: 9. Per the germline V gene, CDR1 is SEHNR and CDR2 is FQNEAQ (reference sequence). The CDR3 loop spans 14 amino acids.